This T cell receptor beta chain was retrieved from a study of T cell changes during pregnancy in multiple sclerosis (dated by TCRdb to about 2019). Regarding the research as a whole: Changes in the T cell repertoire over the course of pregnancy were examined in this study in women with multiple sclerosis.

Libraries were made using the immunoSEQ multiplex PCR assay. TCRdb mirrors the immuneACCESS table, restricted to in-frame sequences. Some clones are absent from its copies; in checked studies, under half trace to an unresolved V gene, and the reason for the others is unknown. The sample yields about 70,000 clones; around 90% were counted once. The top ten hold about 0.3% of the sample. To note about this clone: Its antigen target is currently unknown. No much larger clone exists at a distance of one base, and base qualities are not known.

Trimming at the junction amounts to 2 bases on V and 4 bases on J, and the germline ends lie 9 bases apart. CDR1 and CDR2, per the germline V gene, are MNHEY and SVGAGI. The CDR3 has 14 amino acids, counting the end cysteine and phenylalanine. Left in the record is the CDR3 DNA by itself, 42 bases read in frame from the first base. Sequencing used CD4+ T cells from peripheral blood mononuclear cells, obtained after pregnancy. This sequence originates from a female donor with multiple sclerosis, enrolled in a pregnancy study. The sequence links TRBV6-5 to TRBJ1-5; the D gene is perhaps TRBD1, from 6 matching bases. The DNA is TGTGCCAGCAGTTACGCTCAGGGGAATCAGCCCCAGCATTTT. Protein translation: CASSYAQGNQPQHF.